These 32 T cell receptor beta chains came from one sample sequenced in a study of response to subunit inactivated influenza vaccine. Each CDR3 protein is one row after TCRdb ran MiXCR on the RT-PCR reads. The repertoire consists of 650,000 to 850,000 distinct CDR3 sequences, with more than 11% occurring once and the leading ten covering 6% to 8%. Material: PBMCs from blood, obtained around 15 days before vaccination. The source is a man in his fifties or sixties who received an inactivated influenza vaccine.

V gene TRBV29-1 combines with J gene TRBJ1-2; D gene unclear. The CDR3 has 14 residues. Germline V gives CDR1 SQVTM, CDR2 ANQGSEA. The germline V and J ends were trimmed by 6 bases and 4 bases, with 18 bases remaining between them. The CDR3 DNA reads TGCAGCGTCAAGGTTCGGGAGGTCGGCTATGGCTACACCTTC. It yields the protein CSVKVREVGYGYTF.

The rearrangement joins TRBV5-1 to TRBJ2-7; 7 positions match TRBD2. The J segment lost 0 bases and the V segment lost 4 bases, leaving 10 bases of the junction unmatched. Germline assignment: CDR1 SGHRS and CDR2 YFSETQ. This CDR3 comprises 16 residues. The CDR3 protein is CASSPVGGFSSYEQYF. The CDR3 DNA follows: TGCGCCAGCAGCCCCGTGGGGGGGTTCTCCTCCTACGAGCAGTACTTC.

The V call is TRBV5-8, the J call TRBJ2-7, with D hard to call. CDR3 length: 13 amino acids. The V and J ends lost 4 bases and 7 bases respectively, with 15 bases between them. In germline, CDR1 is SGHTS, CDR2 YDEGEE. The CDR3 here is CASSPGLSFEQYF. The CDR3 DNA is TGTGCCAGCAGCCCCGGGCTTTCCTTTGAGCAGTACTTC.

This clonotype has just a few counts. The rearrangement links TRBV11-2 to TRBJ2-2, with 8 positions matching TRBD2. The CDR3 is 16 amino acids. Germline V gene data show CDR1 as SGHAT and CDR2 as FQNNGV. The trim removed 10 bases at V and 5 bases at J, leaving 15 bases unmatched. For the CDR3, the DNA is TGTGCCATACGGGATCGCGTGGCGGGAGGTACCGGGGAGCTGTTTTTT. It specifies CAIRDRVAGGTGELFF.

This chain uses TRBV6-4 with TRBJ2-1; TRBD2 is a possible D gene (5 bases). Trimming pared 2 bases from V and 4 bases from J, leaving 15 bases between. This CDR3 is 16 amino acids long. Germline V lookup: CDR1 MRHNA, CDR2 SNTAGT. CDR3 protein: CASSDTPVRGYNEQFF. The CDR3 nucleotides are TGTGCCAGCAGTGACACCCCCGTGCGCGGGTACAATGAGCAGTTCTTC.

This chain uses TRBV12-3 or TRBV12-4 with TRBJ1-1; D call uncertain. CDR3 length equals 14 residues. V was pared by 6 bases and J by 3 bases, with 14 bases between. In DNA, the CDR3 is TGTGCCAGCAGCTTGAGGATCGGGGACACTGAAGCTTTCTTT. Translating it yields CASSLRIGDTEAFF.

The chain joins TRBV3-1 to TRBJ2-5; possible D gene TRBD1, 6 bases. Germline CDR1 and CDR2: LGHDT and YNNKEL (reference sequence). The CDR3 runs 16 residues. V gave up 5 bases and J gave up 4 bases, with 20 bases separating them. The CDR3 region has the DNA TGTGCCAGCAGCTCACGATTTCCACAGGGCCGAGAGACCCAGTACTTC. Residues: CASSSRFPQGRETQYF.

This clonotype appeared a few times. The CDR3 DNA reads TGTGCCAGCAGTGAAGAAGCCTGGGGGGACATTCAGTACTTC. Translation: CASSEEAWGDIQYF. The rearrangement links TRBV2 to TRBJ2-4; perhaps TRBD2 as D (6 bases). This CDR3 has 14 residues. Deletions cut 1 base from V and 8 bases from J, with 12 bases between. Germline V gene data show CDR1 as SNHLY and CDR2 as FYNNEI.

This clonotype was counted a few times. This rearrangement joins TRBV20-1 to TRBJ1-2; perhaps TRBD1 as D (5 bases). V shed 7 bases and J shed 8 bases, with 17 bases lying between them. The CDR3 is 12 residues long. Germline CDR1 is DFQATT and CDR2 is SNEGSKA (reference sequence). The CDR3 here is CSVRERGRGYTF. The CDR3 DNA sequence: TGCAGTGTCAGGGAAAGGGGACGGGGCTACACCTTC.

This clonotype has a count of ten or more. The chain combines TRBV5-1 with TRBJ2-7; TRBD1 agrees at 7 bases. J was trimmed by 0 bases and V by 2 bases; bases with no gene match: 5. The CDR3 has 15 amino acids. Looked up from germline, CDR1 is SGHRS and CDR2 is YFSETQ. The chain's CDR3 is CASSLGGTSSYEQYF. The CDR3 region has the DNA TGCGCCAGCAGCTTAGGGGGCACAAGCTCCTACGAGCAGTACTTC. Variable domain in full (rest from reference TRBV5-1 and TRBJ2-7): KAGVTQTPRYLIKTRGQQVTLSCSPISGHRSVSWYQQTPGQGLQFLFEYFSETQRNKGNFPGRFSGRQFSNSRSEMNVSTLELGDSALYLCASSLGGTSSYEQYFGPGTRLTVT.

The chain employs TRBV4-1 and TRBJ1-4, with a tentative D call TRBD1 (5 bases). Trimming cost V 6 bases and J 8 bases, with 13 bases left between them. Germline V gives CDR1 MGHRA, CDR2 YSYEKL. CDR3 length: 13 residues. This CDR3 is CASRRRGYEKLFF. The CDR3 DNA sequence: TGCGCCAGCAGAAGAAGGGGCTACGAAAAACTGTTTTTT.

This clonotype occurred a few times. This sequence joins TRBV4-2 and TRBJ2-7, with TRBD2 matching over 8 bases. V dropped 5 bases and J dropped 7; count of bases not matched to a gene: 7. In germline, CDR1 is LGHNA, CDR2 YNFKEQ. The length of the CDR3 is 13 residues. The chain's CDR3 is CASSSGLALEQYF. DNA of the CDR3: TGTGCCAGCAGCTCTGGACTAGCATTAGAGCAGTACTTC.

The CDR3 DNA is TGCAGTGCTAGGCCCTTAGCCGGGAGGGGAACCTACGAGCAGTACTTC. It codes for CSARPLAGRGTYEQYF. The V call is TRBV20-1, the J call TRBJ2-7; 8 bases agree with TRBD2. Germline V CDR1 and CDR2: DFQATT, SNEGSKA (reference sequence). The trim removed 3 bases at V and 2 bases at J, leaving 12 bases unmatched. The CDR3 runs to 16 residues.

This clonotype was seen ten or more times. This chain uses TRBV5-1 with TRBJ2-7; D may be TRBD2 (6 bases). V was pared by 3 bases and J by 3 bases, with 13 bases between. CDR3 length: 14 residues. The germline gives CDR1 SGHRS, CDR2 YFSETQ. The CDR3, as DNA: TGCGCCAGCAGCTACCTCGGGGGAGGCTACGAGCAGTACTTC. Amino acid sequence: CASSYLGGGYEQYF. Using reference TRBV5-1 and TRBJ2-7 for the parts outside the CDR3, the full variable domain is KAGVTQTPRYLIKTRGQQVTLSCSPISGHRSVSWYQQTPGQGLQFLFEYFSETQRNKGNFPGRFSGRQFSNSRSEMNVSTLELGDSALYLCASSYLGGGYEQYFGPGTRLTVT.

The genes are TRBV13 and TRBJ2-4; no definite D call. This CDR3 has 14 residues. Trimming stripped 5 bases from V and 0 bases from J, with 8 bases between. The V gene's germline CDR1 is PRHDT and CDR2 FYEKMQ (reference sequence). The CDR3, as DNA: TGTGCCAGCAGCCCGAATTTAGCCAAAAACATTCAGTACTTC. This encodes CASSPNLAKNIQYF.

The CDR3 nucleotides are TGTGCCAGCAGACGTCAGGATGCCGCCAACGTCCTGACTTTC. As protein: CASRRQDAANVLTF. The V gene is TRBV2, the J gene TRBJ2-6; no firm D call. CDR1 is SNHLY and CDR2 is FYNNEI in the germline V gene. Trimming pared 6 bases from V and 7 bases from J, leaving 13 bases between. The CDR3 spans 14 residues.

This clonotype was recorded a few times. V gene TRBV7-8 combines with J gene TRBJ2-7; D is unresolved. The length of the CDR3 is 14 residues. V lost 5 bases to trimming and J lost 5 bases, with 16 bases between them. In germline, CDR1 is SGHVS, CDR2 FQNEAQ. The CDR3 DNA sequence: TGTGCCAGCAGCCGCTCGCCAGGATCCCACGAGCAGTACTTC. It encodes CASSRSPGSHEQYF.

This clonotype was found a few times. The chain joins TRBV12-3 or TRBV12-4 to TRBJ2-7; maybe TRBD1 (5 bases). The CDR3 is made up of 14 amino acids. The V and J ends lost 7 bases and 5 bases respectively, with 18 bases between them. CDR3 region: CASTPRLKGHEQYF. CDR3 in DNA: TGTGCCAGCACTCCCCGCCTTAAGGGGCACGAGCAGTACTTC.

This clonotype came up a few times. The chain combines TRBV4-3 with TRBJ2-3; D not certain. The V end lost 0 bases, the J end lost 2 bases, and 9 bases lay between the germline ends. This CDR3 is 15 amino acids long. CDR1 is LGHNA and CDR2 is YSLEER in the germline V gene. CDR3 nucleotide sequence: TGCGCCAGCAGCCAAGATTTCACCTTCACAGATACGCAGTATTTT. Encoded protein: CASSQDFTFTDTQYF.

V is TRBV7-2 and J is TRBJ2-7; TRBD1 matches at 9 bases. The CDR3 sequence is 14 residues long. V lost 5 bases and J lost 3; bases outside the gene matches: 5. In germline, CDR1 is SGHTA, CDR2 FQGNSA. As DNA, the CDR3 is TGTGCCAGCAGCCCGACAGGGGGAGTCTACGAGCAGTACTTC. Its protein is CASSPTGGVYEQYF.

On this clonotype itself: A junction boundary mismatches the germline segment, possibly from a read error. The genes are TRBV29-1 and TRBJ2-5; possible D gene TRBD2, 5 bases. CDR1 is SQVTM, CDR2 ANQGSEA, per germline. The CDR3 runs to 10 residues. This chain's CDR3 is CSVDGELRNF. The CDR3 DNA reads as TGCAGCGTTGACGGGGAACTGAGGAACTTC.

The chain couples TRBV20-1 to TRBJ2-2, with D perhaps TRBD2 (6 bases). This CDR3 has 17 amino acids. Trimming removed 0 bases at V and 3 bases at J, with 17 bases between. Germline V lookup: CDR1 DFQATT, CDR2 SNEGSKA (reference sequence). This CDR3 is CSARDPRGNAYTGELFF. DNA for the CDR3: TGCAGTGCTAGAGATCCCCGGGGGAATGCTTACACCGGGGAGCTGTTTTTT.

This clonotype showed up just a few times. The chain joins TRBV5-7 to TRBJ2-6, with 9 nucleotides matching TRBD1. Being an ORF, TRBV5-7 has a function that is uncertain. V lost 3 bases, J lost 1 base, and 14 bases stayed unmatched. CDR3 length equals 20 residues. In DNA, the CDR3 is TGTGCCAGCAGCTGGGCTGGTGGTACAGGGGGCGGTTCTGGGGCCAACGTCCTGACTTTC. Translating it yields CASSWAGGTGGGSGANVLTF.

The V gene is TRBV20-1, the J gene TRBJ2-3, with 7 nucleotides matching TRBD2. This CDR3 has 13 residues. Germline CDR1 reads DFQATT; CDR2 reads SNEGSKA (reference sequence). The CDR3 region is CRAGGRATDTQYF. CDR3 coding DNA: TGCAGAGCGGGCGGGAGAGCCACAGATACGCAGTATTTT.

This clonotype was observed a handful of times. This chain uses TRBV7-9 with TRBJ2-1; perhaps TRBD2 as D (7 bases). CDR3 size: 14 residues. The V and J ends lost 6 bases and 6 bases respectively, with 15 bases between them. Germline CDR1 is SEHNR and CDR2 is FQNEAQ (reference sequence). The CDR3 protein is CASRRGGFGNEQFF. CDR3 DNA sequence: TGTGCCAGCAGGAGGGGGGGATTCGGCAATGAGCAGTTCTTC.

This clonotype showed up just a few times. This chain joins TRBV12-3 or TRBV12-4 and TRBJ2-1, with D possibly matching TRBD2 (6 bases). The CDR3 is made up of 15 amino acids. Trimming removed 6 bases from V and 7 bases from J, with 19 bases in between. DNA for the CDR3: TGTGCCAGCAGGGTAGGAGGGTCTTTAGGGAATGAGCAGTTCTTC. This sequence encodes CASRVGGSLGNEQFF.

This clonotype was counted between two and nine times. The chain is built from TRBV12-3 or TRBV12-4 and TRBJ1-5; the D gene is possibly TRBD1 (6 bases). With 6 bases removed from V and 3 bases from J, the gap between germline ends came to 15 bases. The CDR3 is 15 amino acids. CDR3 sequence: CASSSDSSLNQPQHF. The CDR3 nucleotides are TGTGCCAGCAGCTCGGACAGCAGTCTCAATCAGCCCCAGCATTTT.

The sample holds a few counts of this clonotype. The chain links TRBV6-1 to TRBJ2-2; TRBD1 matches at 9 bases. The CDR3 runs 17 residues. V was pared by 5 bases and J by 5 bases, with 12 bases of the junction left unmatched. The germline gives CDR1 MNHNS, CDR2 SASEGT. The CDR3 loop is CASSTSGTGMDTGELFF. The CDR3 DNA follows: TGTGCCAGCAGTACCTCCGGGACAGGGATGGATACCGGGGAGCTGTTTTTT.

V and J are TRBV6-2 or TRBV6-3 and TRBJ1-5; 9 bases are a match to TRBD1. CDR3 length: 15 residues. With V trimmed by 2 bases and J by 2 bases, 1 base remained unmatched. Germline V gene data show CDR1 as MNHEY and CDR2 as SVGEGT. As DNA, the CDR3 is TGTGCCAGCAGTTACAGGACAGGGGGCAATCAGCCCCAGCATTTT. As protein: CASSYRTGGNQPQHF.

This clonotype has ten or more counts. The chain is built from TRBV12-3 or TRBV12-4 and TRBJ2-2; 8 bases fit TRBD1. The CDR3 contains 15 residues. V trimming: 4 bases; J trimming: 0 bases; junction bases outside the gene matches: 1. The CDR3 sequence is CASSSGQANTGELFF. CDR3 nucleotide sequence: TGTGCCAGCAGTTCGGGACAGGCGAACACCGGGGAGCTGTTTTTT.

In this sample, this clonotype turned up a few times. The chain carries TRBV5-1 and TRBJ1-2; 7 bases line up with TRBD1. Germline CDR1 and CDR2: SGHRS and YFSETQ. The CDR3 loop spans 13 amino acids. Trimming took 1 base from V and 10 from J; bases not matched to a gene: 7. CDR3 sequence reads: CASSLRAGGDYTF. DNA for the CDR3: TGCGCCAGCAGCTTGAGGGCAGGGGGGGACTACACCTTC.

The rearrangement joins TRBV7-2 to TRBJ2-1; D may correspond to TRBD1 or TRBD2 (5 bases each). The germline gives CDR1 SGHTA, CDR2 FQGNSA. The CDR3 length is 13 residues. V was clipped by 5 bases and J by 10 bases, with 15 bases between them. The CDR3 bases are TGTGCCAGCAGCCACCCGGGACCTAAAGAGCAGTTCTTC. Translated, it gives CASSHPGPKEQFF.